This record covers a single TCR beta chain. Antigen unknown. The study reverse transcribed the entire isolated RNA, so it sequenced expressed TCRB transcripts. Assay used: immunoSEQ multiplex PCR; TCRdb lists only in-frame clones, some missing. Of some 350,000 clones detected, approximately 15% appear once; the ten largest clones hold over 0.014%. Germline CDR1 is SEHNR and CDR2 is FQNEAQ (reference sequence). V lost 3 bases and J 2 bases, leaving 14 bases between the germline ends. This CDR3 comprises 15 residues. This record comes from a study of beta chain features in type 1 diabetes. General study points: TCRB CDR3 length was moderately but significantly reduced in all four CD4+ subsets of Type 1 diabetes patients.

Sorted populations all had greater than 95% purity. Input material: naive CD4+ T cells from blood. The gene calls are TRBV7-9 and TRBJ2-7; no firm D call. This clonotype originated in a woman aged 18-29 years with type 1 diabetes. CDR3 bases: TGTGCCAGCAGCTTTGGGTGGGCTGAAACCTACGAGCAGTACGTC. As protein: CASSFGWAETYEQYV.